This T cell receptor (beta chain) was sequenced in a study of blood T cells in healthy people across ages. The study, taken as a whole, reports: Roughly linearly, TCR beta diversity per million T cells fell as age increased.

Next came a second PCR, run for about 7 to 11 cycles, which used a sample-barcoded 5' primer along with a J-beta primer mix. Every molecule of cDNA carried a tag from a template-switch adaptor with 12 random nucleotides. TCRdb re-called the 5' RACE reads with MiXCR, one entry per CDR3 protein. Of about 1.1 million distinct CDR3 sequences listed, 35% to 40% were seen once; the top ten hold around 13%. The CDR3 has 13 residues. Trimming removed 3 bases at V and 7 bases at J, with 15 bases between. Germline CDR1 DFQATT, CDR2 SNEGSKA (reference sequence). This clonotype was seen a handful of times. The antigen is unknown.

The chain recombines TRBV20-1 with TRBJ1-1; the D is unclear. Sequencing input: blood. The TCR sequence derives from a man younger than 35 in good health. The CDR3 nucleotides are TGCAGTGCTAGTACGCGACGGGAAGGTGAAGCTTTCTTT. It is translated as CSASTRREGEAFF.